This T cell receptor (beta chain) was documented in a study of blood T cell repertoires in COVID-19. For the study at large: Researchers got acute and convalescent COVID-19 samples from the United States, Italy and Spain. PBMCs, B-cell-depleted T cells, or T cells provided the cDNA or gDNA that made up the material.

There are 14 residues in the CDR3. In germline, CDR1 is MNHEY, CDR2 SMNVEV (reference sequence). V was pared by 6 bases and J by 0 bases, with 11 bases between. Regarding this clone: Other nucleotide sequences in the sample specify the same CDR3.

As handled by the study authors: Reference gene primer amplification in the assay estimated nucleated cell counts. Repertoires were generated with immunoSEQ multiplex PCR, while TCRdb's copy carries only in-frame clones and drops some. The V and J calls and clone size come from that table; D and trimming were worked out from the DNA. The profile shows over 200,000 clones, roughly 89% of them singletons. The TCR comes from a man in his sixties who had recovered from COVID-19. Material: peripheral blood. The chain carries TRBV27 and TRBJ1-1, with a weak D call TRBD1 (6 bases). The CDR3 loop is CASRGRGLNTEAFF. Here the CDR3 DNA reads TGTGCCAGCAGGGGCAGGGGCCTGAACACTGAAGCTTTCTTT.